These 17 T cell receptor beta chains came from one sample sequenced in a study of blood T cell repertoires in COVID-19. Profiling relied on immunoSEQ multiplex PCR, and the TCRdb table lists in-frame clones only, not all of them. The sample gives about 120,000 clones, more than 75% of which show up once; 3.9% is in the top ten. Source material: peripheral blood. The receptors stem from a man in his sixties with acute or convalescent COVID-19.

The chain links TRBV4-3 to TRBJ2-1; D is undetermined. Germline V lookup: CDR1 LGHNA, CDR2 YSLEER. The CDR3 has 14 amino acids. V lost 0 bases to trimming and J lost 6 bases, with 9 bases between them. The CDR3 DNA sequence: TGCGCCAGCAGCCAAGATGTCGAACTCAATGAGCAGTTCTTC. The encoded protein is CASSQDVELNEQFF.

This clone was seen only once. This CDR3 reads CASSLGLSGANVLTF. DNA for the CDR3: TGTGCCAGCAGCTTGGGACTTTCGGGGGCCAACGTCCTGACTTTC. The genes are TRBV5-6 and TRBJ2-6, with D unresolved. The CDR3 runs 15 residues. V was cut by 0 bases and J by 4 bases, with 8 bases left in between. CDR1 and CDR2 (germline): SGHDT, YYEEEE.

This clone showed up many times. The rearrangement links TRBV4-3 to TRBJ1-4, with TRBD1 matching over 9 bases. The CDR3 is made up of 17 amino acids. V lost 4 bases to trimming and J lost 3 bases; unmatched junction nucleotides: 9. Looked up from germline, CDR1 is LGHNA and CDR2 is YSLEER. The CDR3 coding sequence is TGCGCCAGCAGCCCACAGGGGGCATCTAAATCTAATGAAAAACTGTTTTTT. Translation gives CASSPQGASKSNEKLFF.

The chain recombines TRBV11-2 with TRBJ2-2; maybe TRBD2 (6 bases). The germline V and J ends were trimmed by 5 bases and 1 base, with 14 bases remaining between them. Germline lookup yields CDR1 SGHAT and CDR2 FQNNGV. This CDR3 has 16 residues. DNA of the CDR3: TGTGCCAGCAGCCTCCCTGGGGGGAGGAACACCGGGGAGCTGTTTTTT. As protein: CASSLPGGRNTGELFF.

The chain couples TRBV7-6 to TRBJ2-3; D may be TRBD2 (5 bases). The CDR3 runs 15 residues. Germline lookup yields CDR1 SGHVS and CDR2 FNYEAQ. V was cut by 1 base and J by 3 bases, with 11 bases left in between. This CDR3 reads CASSLGPSGTDTQYF. The CDR3, as DNA: TGTGCCAGCAGCTTAGGGCCCTCGGGGACAGATACGCAGTATTTT.

The chain links TRBV28 to TRBJ1-1, with D tentatively TRBD1 (5 bases). Germline V gene sequence: CDR1 MDHEN, CDR2 SYDVKM. This CDR3 contains 16 residues. Trimming cost V 3 bases and J 1 base, with 15 bases left between them. CDR3 sequence reads: CASSLGWGGENTEAFF. CDR3 bases: TGTGCCAGCAGTTTGGGTTGGGGGGGAGAGAACACTGAAGCTTTCTTT.

In the case of this clone: At one end the junction does not follow the germline gene, possibly because of a read error. This chain joins TRBV10-3 and TRBJ1-4; no clear D. The CDR3 is made up of 15 amino acids. The germline CDR1 and CDR2 sequences are ENHRY and SYGVKD. This CDR3 is CAISQSPLTNEKLFF. DNA for the CDR3: TGTGCCATCAGTCAGTCCCCCTTGACTAATGAAAAACTGTTTTTT.

V and J are TRBV28 and TRBJ1-5, with TRBD1 matching 11 bases. The ends lost 6 bases at V and 7 bases at J; junction bases unmatched: 8. The CDR3 runs 15 residues. Per germline, CDR1 MDHEN and CDR2 SYDVKM. The CDR3: CASSDGQGAWQPQHF. The CDR3 DNA reads TGTGCCAGCAGCGACGGACAGGGGGCATGGCAGCCCCAGCATTTT.

The chain carries TRBV19 and TRBJ2-3; 8 nucleotides agree with TRBD2. The V segment lost 7 bases and the J segment 2 bases; nucleotides outside the gene matches: 14. Germline CDR1 is LNHDA and CDR2 is SQIVND (reference sequence). This CDR3 region has 17 residues. In DNA form, the CDR3 reads TGTGCCAGTACCCGAGGCGGAGGGACTAGTCTCACAGATACGCAGTATTTT. Protein: CASTRGGGTSLTDTQYF.

This clone has only one observation. The chain links TRBV12-3 or TRBV12-4 to TRBJ2-7, with D uncertain. V was clipped by 4 bases and J by 0 bases, with 7 bases between them. The CDR3 length is 13 residues. CDR3: CASSSQDSYEQYF. Here the CDR3 DNA reads TGTGCCAGCAGTTCCCAGGACTCCTACGAGCAGTACTTC.

The chain couples TRBV5-1 to TRBJ2-3; TRBD1 agrees at 9 bases. Germline CDR1 is SGHRS and CDR2 is YFSETQ. The CDR3 totals 15 residues. V was pared by 4 bases and J by 0 bases, with 3 bases of the junction left unmatched. DNA for the CDR3: TGCGCCAGCAGCGGAGGGACAGGGAGCACAGATACGCAGTATTTT. The encoded protein is CASSGGTGSTDTQYF.

V and J are TRBV5-4 and TRBJ2-4; 11 bases are shared with TRBD2. The CDR3 consists of 17 residues. The germline CDR1 and CDR2 sequences are SGHNT and YYREEE (reference sequence). The V and J ends lost 2 bases and 2 bases, in that order; junction bases with no gene match: 6. The CDR3 DNA reads as TGTGCCAGCAGCTTTTCTAGCGGGAGGTGGACCAAAAACATTCAGTACTTC. Translating gives CASSFSSGRWTKNIQYF.

The chain recombines TRBV7-9 with TRBJ2-3; possible D gene TRBD1, 5 bases. Per germline, CDR1 SEHNR and CDR2 FQNEAQ (reference sequence). The CDR3 has 15 amino acids. V lost 1 base, J lost 5 bases, and 13 bases lay in between. CDR3 region: CASSLEALGRDTQYF. CDR3 nucleotides: TGTGCCAGCAGCTTAGAGGCTTTGGGGCGAGATACGCAGTATTTT.

The rearrangement uses TRBV27 and TRBJ2-5; perhaps TRBD1 as D (6 bases). There are 11 residues in the CDR3. Germline loops: CDR1 MNHEY, CDR2 SMNVEV (reference sequence). Between the trimmed V and J ends, which lost 8 bases and 5 bases, there was a span of 9 bases. The CDR3 bases are TGTGCCAGCTCGAGGGGGGAGACCCAGTACTTC. It specifies CASSRGETQYF.

The count of this clone is one. CDR3 amino acids: CAWGGTGANVLTF. CDR3 DNA: TGTGCCTGGGGGGGGACTGGGGCCAACGTCCTGACTTTC. The genes are TRBV2 and TRBJ2-6, with 7 bases lining up with TRBD2. J lost 2 bases, V lost 11 bases, and 3 bases had no gene match. Germline V gene sequence: CDR1 SNHLY, CDR2 FYNNEI. The CDR3 is 13 residues long.

The chain is built from TRBV10-3 and TRBJ1-2; possibly TRBD1 for D (6 bases). Germline V gene sequence: CDR1 ENHRY, CDR2 SYGVKD. CDR3 length: 17 amino acids. The V gene lost 7 bases and the J gene lost 4 bases, with 25 bases spanning the gap. DNA for the CDR3: TGTGCCATCACCGCAACGGGAAATTTTGGACAGATCTATGGCTACACCTTC. Its protein product is CAITATGNFGQIYGYTF.

The rearrangement uses TRBV28 and TRBJ2-1; the match to TRBD2 covers 13 bases. The germline gives CDR1 MDHEN, CDR2 SYDVKM. The CDR3 contains 15 residues. The J segment lost 9 bases and the V segment lost 8 bases, leaving 10 bases of the junction unmatched. As DNA, the CDR3 is TGTGCCAGCGGCTATCGGACTAGCGGGAGTACTGAGCAGTTCTTC. Translation gives CASGYRTSGSTEQFF.